The 18 T cell receptor beta chains below were found in one sample sequenced in a study of cytomegalovirus exposure and HLA in healthy donors. The PCR had 60 Vbeta and 13 Jbeta primers. This table comes from immunoSEQ multiplex PCR, and its TCRdb copy is limited to in-frame clones, with some not included. The data hold approximately 27,000 clones, with about 64% observed a single time. The sequenced material came from PBMCs. Receptors were obtained from a male donor in good health and CMV-seropositive.

The chain employs TRBV27 and TRBJ2-3, with D perhaps TRBD2 (5 bases). This CDR3 has 15 amino acids. Trimming took off 5 bases at V and 5 bases at J, with 17 bases between the two ends. From germline, CDR1 is MNHEY and CDR2 SMNVEV (reference sequence). The DNA for the CDR3 is TGTGCCAGCAGTACACGACTCCACGCGGGAGATACGCAGTATTTT. It specifies CASSTRLHAGDTQYF.

The genes are TRBV29-1 and TRBJ2-5, with D possibly being TRBD2 (6 bases). V lost 0 bases to trimming and J lost 5 bases, with 10 bases between them. The germline V gene has CDR1 SQVTM and CDR2 ANQGSEA. The CDR3 runs to 13 residues. CDR3 in amino acids: CSVEEGGLETQYF. CDR3 in DNA: TGCAGCGTTGAAGAAGGAGGGTTGGAGACCCAGTACTTC.

The chain has TRBV9 and TRBJ1-2, with TRBD1 matching 11 bases. The V segment lost 4 bases and the J segment 6 bases; nucleotides outside the gene matches: 5. The germline V gene has CDR1 SGDLS and CDR2 YYNGEE. The CDR3 contains 14 residues. In DNA form, the CDR3 reads TGTGCCAGCAGCTTCAGGACAGGGGGCGATGGCTACACCTTC. As protein: CASSFRTGGDGYTF.

V gene TRBV5-6 combines with J gene TRBJ2-3; D might be TRBD2 (5 bases). The CDR3 loop spans 16 amino acids. Germline CDR1 SGHDT, CDR2 YYEEEE. Trimming stripped 1 base from V and 1 base from J, with 13 bases between. The CDR3: CASSLSRTDGTDTQYF. CDR3 sequence (DNA): TGTGCCAGCAGCTTGTCGCGGACTGACGGCACAGATACGCAGTATTTT.

This clone was counted at least ten times. Other DNA sequences in the same sample also yield this CDR3. The chain is built from TRBV19 and TRBJ1-3; the D is unclear. Trimming cost V 7 bases and J 0 bases, with 10 bases left between them. Germline CDR1 is LNHDA and CDR2 is SQIVND (reference sequence). The CDR3 is 14 residues long. The CDR3 reads CASKAGSSGNTIYF. The DNA of the CDR3 is TGTGCCAGTAAGGCGGGGAGCTCTGGAAACACCATATATTTT.

The rearrangement joins TRBV5-1 to TRBJ2-2; 9 bases align to TRBD2. Germline-derived CDR1 and CDR2 are SGHRS and YFSETQ. This CDR3 is 16 amino acids long. V was pared by 4 bases and J by 5 bases, with 9 bases of the junction left unmatched. CDR3 sequence (DNA): TGCGCCAGCAGCCCTGGGGCGGGAGGGAAGACCGGGGAGCTGTTTTTT. It codes for CASSPGAGGKTGELFF.

This clone was found a few times. The chain joins TRBV5-4 to TRBJ2-2, with TRBD2 as a possible D gene (6 bases). Trimming removed 1 base at V and 7 bases at J, with 17 bases between. The germline V gene has CDR1 SGHNT and CDR2 YYREEE (reference sequence). This CDR3 spans 16 amino acids. As DNA, the CDR3 is TGTGCCAGCAGCTTGTGGGGGGACGCAGGTAGCGGGGAGCTGTTTTTT. This gives the protein CASSLWGDAGSGELFF.

This chain connects TRBV5-1 to TRBJ2-7; 10 bases agree with TRBD1. This CDR3 region has 16 residues. With 3 bases clipped from V and 2 bases from J, the junction kept 8 bases outside the gene matches. Germline V gene sequence: CDR1 SGHRS, CDR2 YFSETQ. CDR3 DNA: TGCGCCAGCAGCTCCTATTGGACAGGGGGGCCCTACGAGCAGTACTTC. Protein sequence: CASSSYWTGGPYEQYF. The full variable domain, its missing parts supplied by reference TRBV5-1 and TRBJ2-7, is KAGVTQTPRYLIKTRGQQVTLSCSPISGHRSVSWYQQTPGQGLQFLFEYFSETQRNKGNFPGRFSGRQFSNSRSEMNVSTLELGDSALYLCASSSYWTGGPYEQYFGPGTRLTVT.

The genes are TRBV7-9 and TRBJ1-4; D possibly corresponds to TRBD1 (6 bases). V dropped 2 bases and J dropped 8 bases, with 12 bases sitting between them. Germline V gene sequence: CDR1 SEHNR, CDR2 FQNEAQ (reference sequence). The CDR3 covers 14 residues. The CDR3 bases are TGTGCCAGCAGCTTACGGGGGGCAGGGGAAAAACTGTTTTTT. Amino acid sequence: CASSLRGAGEKLFF.

Relative to its sample, this clone is medium-sized. The chain links TRBV11-3 to TRBJ1-4; D perhaps matches TRBD1 (5 bases). This CDR3 spans 13 amino acids. In germline, CDR1 is SGHNT, CDR2 YENEEA. V was pared by 5 bases and J by 8 bases, with 12 bases between. DNA of the CDR3: TGTGCCAGCAGCCATTTCTACAGGGAAAAACTGTTTTTT. Translating it yields CASSHFYREKLFF.

J is TRBJ1-5 and V is TRBV6-1; D is perhaps TRBD1 (5 bases). Looked up from germline, CDR1 is MNHNS and CDR2 is SASEGT. V was cut by 3 bases and J by 0 bases, with 12 bases left in between. The CDR3 is made up of 16 amino acids. The chain's CDR3 is CASSEREQDSNQPQHF. DNA for the CDR3: TGTGCCAGCAGTGAGCGGGAACAGGATAGCAATCAGCCCCAGCATTTT.

Only a few counts were recorded for this clone. The chain combines TRBV6-1 with TRBJ1-2, with 7 bases aligning to TRBD1. J gave up 5 bases and V 3 bases, and 6 bases lay outside the gene matches. The CDR3 loop spans 14 amino acids. Per the germline V gene, CDR1 is MNHNS and CDR2 is SASEGT. CDR3 coding DNA: TGTGCCAGCAGTGAGACAGGGTCCATTTATGGCTACACCTTC. It specifies CASSETGSIYGYTF.

By share, this clone ranks as large. Other DNA sequences in this sample translate to the same CDR3. The V and J genes are TRBV28 and TRBJ1-6; 10 nucleotides match TRBD1. CDR3 size: 17 residues. Trimming took 7 bases from V and 8 from J; bases not matched to a gene: 14. The V gene's germline CDR1 is MDHEN and CDR2 SYDVKM. CDR3 sequence reads: CASKIHRDRGPHSPLHF. The CDR3, as DNA: TGTGCCAGCAAAATCCACCGGGACAGGGGCCCCCATTCACCCCTCCACTTT.

The CDR3 DNA is TGTGCCTGGAGACCGGGCTCTGGAAACACCATATATTTT. This gives the protein CAWRPGSGNTIYF. The genes are TRBV30 and TRBJ1-3; D ambiguous. Germline-derived CDR1 and CDR2 are GTSNPN and SVGIG (reference sequence). The CDR3 extends over 13 amino acids. V was trimmed by 3 bases and J by 0 bases, leaving 6 bases between them.

With regard to this clone: Other DNA variants within this sample encode the same CDR3. The V gene is TRBV18, the J gene TRBJ2-5; 7 bases map to TRBD1. Germline CDR1 reads KGHSH; CDR2 reads LQKENI. J gave up 2 bases and V 3 bases, and 0 bases lay outside the gene matches. CDR3 length equals 13 residues. In nucleotides, the CDR3 is TGTGCCAGCTCACCGGGACAGCAAGAGACCCAGTACTTC. Protein: CASSPGQQETQYF.

The V and J genes are TRBV10-2 and TRBJ2-7; 11 nucleotides line up with TRBD2. The CDR3 spans 16 residues. CDR1 and CDR2 from the germline V gene are WSHSY and SAAADI. V was pared by 5 bases and J by 2 bases, with 8 bases of the junction left unmatched. CDR3 in DNA: TGCGCCAGCAGTACTTTACTAGCGGGAGAACCCTACGAGCAGTACTTC. Protein product: CASSTLLAGEPYEQYF.

This clone was detected only a few times. The chain carries TRBV28 and TRBJ2-3, with a weak D call TRBD2 (5 bases). Per the germline V gene, CDR1 is MDHEN and CDR2 is SYDVKM. The germline V and J ends were trimmed by 6 bases and 1 base, with 11 bases remaining between them. The CDR3 runs 14 residues. The CDR3 protein is CASRRAGGTDTQYF. For the CDR3, the DNA is TGTGCCAGCAGGCGGGCCGGGGGCACAGATACGCAGTATTTT.

The chain joins TRBV27 to TRBJ2-7; TRBD1 matches 8 bases. CDR1 and CDR2 (germline): MNHEY, SMNVEV (reference sequence). V trimming: 5 bases; J trimming: 3 bases; junction bases outside the gene matches: 9. The CDR3 runs 15 residues. CDR3 amino acids: CASSVLGTGRYEQYF. Written as DNA, the CDR3 is TGTGCCAGCAGTGTTTTGGGGACAGGTCGCTACGAGCAGTACTTC.